The sequence of this TCR beta chain was determined in a study of blood T cell repertoires in COVID-19. In the study overall: Acute and convalescent COVID-19 specimens originated in the United States, Italy and Spain. PBMCs, B-cell-depleted T cells, or T cells provided the cDNA or gDNA that made up the material.

In the original workflow: Estimated nucleated cell counts came from reference gene primer amplification. Some clones are missing from TCRdb's copy, which holds only in-frame ones; the method was immunoSEQ multiplex PCR. Clone size and V and J calls were adopted from that table, with D and trimming inferred from the DNA. The table includes roughly 330,000 clones, 83% detected once. Trimming took off 5 bases at V and 2 bases at J, with 13 bases between the two ends. CDR1 is LNHDA, CDR2 SQIVND, per germline (reference sequence). The CDR3 is 15 amino acids. This chain joins TRBV19 and TRBJ1-3; TRBD1 is a possible D gene (6 bases). This clonotype was sampled from a woman between 45 and 60 years old with acute or convalescent COVID-19. The sample consisted of peripheral blood. The CDR3 nucleotides read TGTGCCAGTAGTCGACAGGTAGAGGCTGGAAACACCATATATTTT. This encodes CASSRQVEAGNTIYF.